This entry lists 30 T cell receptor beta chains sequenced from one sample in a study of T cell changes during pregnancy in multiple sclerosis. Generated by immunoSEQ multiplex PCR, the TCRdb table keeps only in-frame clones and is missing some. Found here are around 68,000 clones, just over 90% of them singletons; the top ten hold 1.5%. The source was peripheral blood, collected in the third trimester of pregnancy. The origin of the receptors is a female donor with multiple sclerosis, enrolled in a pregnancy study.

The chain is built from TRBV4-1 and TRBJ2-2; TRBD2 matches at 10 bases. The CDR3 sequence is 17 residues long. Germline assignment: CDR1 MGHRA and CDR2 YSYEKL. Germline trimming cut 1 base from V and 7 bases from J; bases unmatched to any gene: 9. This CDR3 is CASSQGIAGGDFGELFF. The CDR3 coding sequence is TGCGCCAGCAGCCAAGGAATAGCGGGGGGCGATTTCGGGGAGCTGTTTTTT.

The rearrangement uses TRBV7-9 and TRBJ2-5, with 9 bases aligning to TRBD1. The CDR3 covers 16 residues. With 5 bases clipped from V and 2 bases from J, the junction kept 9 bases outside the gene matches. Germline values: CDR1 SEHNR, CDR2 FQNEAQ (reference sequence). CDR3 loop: CASSPTTGQGQETQYF. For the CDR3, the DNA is TGTGCCAGCAGCCCCACAACAGGACAGGGGCAAGAGACCCAGTACTTC.

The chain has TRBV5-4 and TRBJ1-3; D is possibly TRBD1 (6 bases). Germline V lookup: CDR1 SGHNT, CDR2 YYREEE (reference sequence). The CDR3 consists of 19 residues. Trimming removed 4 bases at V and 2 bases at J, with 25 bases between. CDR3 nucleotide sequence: TGTGCCAGCAGCATTGGGGGTCAGGGGAAGCTTGGGACTGGAAACACCATATATTTT. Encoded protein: CASSIGGQGKLGTGNTIYF.

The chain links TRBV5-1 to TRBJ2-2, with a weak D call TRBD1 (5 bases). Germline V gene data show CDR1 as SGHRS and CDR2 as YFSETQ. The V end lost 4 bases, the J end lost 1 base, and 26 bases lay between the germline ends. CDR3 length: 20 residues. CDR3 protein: CASSETRAGARLGNTGELFF. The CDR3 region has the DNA TGCGCCAGCAGCGAAACCAGGGCTGGGGCCAGGTTGGGGAACACCGGGGAGCTGTTTTTT.

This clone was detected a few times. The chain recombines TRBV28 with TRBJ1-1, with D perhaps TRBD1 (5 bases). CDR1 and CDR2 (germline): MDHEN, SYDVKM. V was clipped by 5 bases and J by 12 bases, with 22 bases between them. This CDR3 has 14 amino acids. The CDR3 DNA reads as TGTGCCAGCAGTCGACCCGGGACTTCCCTTCGACCTTTCTTT. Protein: CASSRPGTSLRPFF.

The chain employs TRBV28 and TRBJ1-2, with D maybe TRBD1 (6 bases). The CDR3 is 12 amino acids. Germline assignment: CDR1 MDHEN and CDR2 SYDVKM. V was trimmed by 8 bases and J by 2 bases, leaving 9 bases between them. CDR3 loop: CASGQMNYGYTF. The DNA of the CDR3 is TGTGCCAGCGGACAGATGAACTATGGCTACACCTTC.

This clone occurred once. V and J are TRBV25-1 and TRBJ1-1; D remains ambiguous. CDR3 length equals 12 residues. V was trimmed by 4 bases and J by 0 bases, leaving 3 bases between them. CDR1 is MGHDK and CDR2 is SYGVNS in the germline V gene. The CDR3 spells CASSVMNTEAFF. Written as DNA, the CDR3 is TGTGCCAGCAGTGTAATGAACACTGAAGCTTTCTTT.

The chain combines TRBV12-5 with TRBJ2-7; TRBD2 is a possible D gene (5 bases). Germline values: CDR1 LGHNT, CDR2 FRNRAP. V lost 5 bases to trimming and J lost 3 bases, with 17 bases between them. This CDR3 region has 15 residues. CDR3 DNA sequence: TGTGCTAGTGGTACAACGGGATACACCAACTACGAGCAGTACTTC. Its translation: CASGTTGYTNYEQYF.

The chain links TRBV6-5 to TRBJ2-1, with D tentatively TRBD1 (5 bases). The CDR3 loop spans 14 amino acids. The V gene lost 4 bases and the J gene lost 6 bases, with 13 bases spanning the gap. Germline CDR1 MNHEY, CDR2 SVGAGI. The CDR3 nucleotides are TGTGCCAGCAGTTTCAGGGTAGACAGCAATGAGCAGTTCTTC. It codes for CASSFRVDSNEQFF.

The CDR3 here is CASKGIGLWDEAFF. CDR3 DNA: TGTGCCAGCAAGGGGATCGGGCTTTGGGATGAAGCTTTCTTT. The chain carries TRBV6-1 and TRBJ1-1, with a weak D call TRBD1 (5 bases). This CDR3 is 14 amino acids long. V was shortened by 7 bases and J by 7 bases, with 19 bases between the two germline ends. Per the germline V gene, CDR1 is MNHNS and CDR2 is SASEGT.

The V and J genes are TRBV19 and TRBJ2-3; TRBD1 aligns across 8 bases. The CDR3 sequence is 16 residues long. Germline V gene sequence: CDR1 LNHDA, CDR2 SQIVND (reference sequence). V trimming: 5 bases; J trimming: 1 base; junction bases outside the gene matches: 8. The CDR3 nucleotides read TGTGCCAGTAGTTCAAGCGGACAGGGACGCACAGATACGCAGTATTTT. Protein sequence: CASSSSGQGRTDTQYF.

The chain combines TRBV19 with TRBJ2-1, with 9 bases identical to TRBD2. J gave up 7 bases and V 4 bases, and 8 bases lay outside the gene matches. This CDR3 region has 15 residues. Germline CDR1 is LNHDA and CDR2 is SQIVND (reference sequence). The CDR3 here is CASSTLSGSWNEQFF. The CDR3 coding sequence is TGTGCCAGTAGTACCCTTAGCGGGAGTTGGAATGAGCAGTTCTTC.

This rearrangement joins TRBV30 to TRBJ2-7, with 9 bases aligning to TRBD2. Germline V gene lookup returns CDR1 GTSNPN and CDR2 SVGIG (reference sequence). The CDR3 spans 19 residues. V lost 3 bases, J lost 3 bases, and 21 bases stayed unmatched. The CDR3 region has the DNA TGTGCCTGGAGCAAACTAGGACTAGCGCCTGGGAGGGTTCGCTACGAGCAGTACTTC. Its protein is CAWSKLGLAPGRVRYEQYF.

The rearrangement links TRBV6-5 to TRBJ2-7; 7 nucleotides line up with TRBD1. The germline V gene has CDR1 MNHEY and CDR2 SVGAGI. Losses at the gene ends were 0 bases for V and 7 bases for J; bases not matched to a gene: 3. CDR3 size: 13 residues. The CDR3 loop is CASSYSRGQEQYF. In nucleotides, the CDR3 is TGTGCCAGCAGTTACTCCCGGGGACAGGAGCAGTACTTC.

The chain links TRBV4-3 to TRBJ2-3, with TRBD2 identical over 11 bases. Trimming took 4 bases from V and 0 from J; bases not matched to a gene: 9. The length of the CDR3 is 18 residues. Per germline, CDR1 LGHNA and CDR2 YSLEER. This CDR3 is CASSPLAGGQGSTDTQYF. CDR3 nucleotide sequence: TGCGCCAGCAGCCCCCTAGCGGGGGGCCAAGGGAGCACAGATACGCAGTATTTT.

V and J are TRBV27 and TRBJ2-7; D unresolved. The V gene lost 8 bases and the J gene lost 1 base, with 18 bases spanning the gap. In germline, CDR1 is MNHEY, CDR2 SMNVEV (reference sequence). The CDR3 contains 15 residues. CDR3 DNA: TGTGCCAGCCAAAGACTTCCAAGAGAGTCCTACGAGCAGTACTTC. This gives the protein CASQRLPRESYEQYF.

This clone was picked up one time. The CDR3 loop reads CASSLAGKINEKLFF. CDR3 sequence (DNA): TGTGCCAGCAGCTTGGCGGGGAAAATTAATGAAAAACTGTTTTTT. J is TRBJ1-4 and V is TRBV5-8; D call uncertain. Germline assignment: CDR1 SGHTS and CDR2 YDEGEE. V lost 0 bases, J lost 4 bases, and 10 bases lay in between. This CDR3 is 15 amino acids long.

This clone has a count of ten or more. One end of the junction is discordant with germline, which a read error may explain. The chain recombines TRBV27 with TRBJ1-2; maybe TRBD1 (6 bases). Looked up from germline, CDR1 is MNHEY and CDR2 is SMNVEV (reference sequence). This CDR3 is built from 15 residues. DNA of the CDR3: TGTGCCACCAGTCCCGTAACAGGGAACGACTATGGCTACACCTTC. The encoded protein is CATSPVTGNDYGYTF.

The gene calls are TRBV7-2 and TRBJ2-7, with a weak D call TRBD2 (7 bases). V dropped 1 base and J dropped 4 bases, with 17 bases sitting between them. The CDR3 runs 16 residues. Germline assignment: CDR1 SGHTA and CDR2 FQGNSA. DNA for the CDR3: TGTGCCAGCAGCTTAGAAGGGGGGGTACATTGGTACGAGCAGTACTTC. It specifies CASSLEGGVHWYEQYF.

The CDR3 sequence is CASSDWLSSYEQYF. CDR3 coding DNA: TGTGCCAGTAGCGACTGGCTTAGCTCCTACGAGCAGTACTTC. The gene calls are TRBV19 and TRBJ2-7; D not certain. The germline V gene has CDR1 LNHDA and CDR2 SQIVND (reference sequence). The CDR3 spans 14 residues. V was shortened by 6 bases and J by 0 bases, with 12 bases between the two germline ends.

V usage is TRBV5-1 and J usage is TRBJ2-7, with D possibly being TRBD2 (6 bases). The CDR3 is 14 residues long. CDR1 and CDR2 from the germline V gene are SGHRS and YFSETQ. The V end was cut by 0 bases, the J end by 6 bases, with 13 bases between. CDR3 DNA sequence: TGCGCCAGCAGCTTGGAAGGGTTGGAGGGCGAGCAGTACTTC. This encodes CASSLEGLEGEQYF.

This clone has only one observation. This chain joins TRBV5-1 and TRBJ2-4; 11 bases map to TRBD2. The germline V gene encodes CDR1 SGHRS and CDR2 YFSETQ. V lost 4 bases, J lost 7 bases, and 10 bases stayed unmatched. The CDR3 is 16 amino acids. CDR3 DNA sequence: TGCGCCAGCAGCGACTTACTAGCGGGGGCCGGGAACATTCAGTACTTC. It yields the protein CASSDLLAGAGNIQYF.

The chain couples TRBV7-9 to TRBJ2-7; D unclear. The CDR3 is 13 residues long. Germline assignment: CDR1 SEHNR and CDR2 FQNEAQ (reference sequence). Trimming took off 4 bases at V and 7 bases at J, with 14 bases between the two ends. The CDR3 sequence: CASSSQRTGEQYF. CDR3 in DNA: TGTGCCAGCAGCTCTCAGAGAACGGGTGAGCAGTACTTC. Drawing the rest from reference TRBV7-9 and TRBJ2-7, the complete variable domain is DTGVSQNPRHKITKRGQNVTFRCDPISEHNRLYWYRQTLGQGPEFLTYFQNEAQLEKSRLLSDRFSAERPKGSFSTLEIQRTEQGDSAMYLCASSSQRTGEQYFGPGTRLTVT.

The CDR3 sequence is CASSLTGIQETQYF. The DNA of the CDR3 is TGTGCCAGCAGCTTAACCGGGATCCAAGAGACCCAGTACTTC. The chain joins TRBV7-9 to TRBJ2-5, with a weak D call TRBD2 (5 bases). Germline CDR1 SEHNR, CDR2 FQNEAQ (reference sequence). V gave up 2 bases and J gave up 1 base, with 8 bases separating them. CDR3 length: 14 residues.

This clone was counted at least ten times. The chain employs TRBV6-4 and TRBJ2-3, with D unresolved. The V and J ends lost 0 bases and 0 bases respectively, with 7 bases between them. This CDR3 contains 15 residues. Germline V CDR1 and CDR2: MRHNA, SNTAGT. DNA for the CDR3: TGTGCCAGCAGTGACTCTCCAGGAAGCACAGATACGCAGTATTTT. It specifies CASSDSPGSTDTQYF.

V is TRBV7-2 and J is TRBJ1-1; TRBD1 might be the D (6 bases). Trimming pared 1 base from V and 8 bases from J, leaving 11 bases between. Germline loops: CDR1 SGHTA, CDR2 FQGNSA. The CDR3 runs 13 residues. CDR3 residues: CASSLEDTGEAFF. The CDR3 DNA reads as TGTGCCAGCAGCTTAGAAGACACAGGGGAAGCTTTCTTT. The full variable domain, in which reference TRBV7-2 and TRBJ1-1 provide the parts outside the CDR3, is GAGVSQSPSNKVTEKGKDVELRCDPISGHTALYWYRQSLGQGLEFLIYFQGNSAPDKSGLPSDRFSAERTGGSVSTLTIQRTQQEDSAVYLCASSLEDTGEAFFGQGTRLTVV.

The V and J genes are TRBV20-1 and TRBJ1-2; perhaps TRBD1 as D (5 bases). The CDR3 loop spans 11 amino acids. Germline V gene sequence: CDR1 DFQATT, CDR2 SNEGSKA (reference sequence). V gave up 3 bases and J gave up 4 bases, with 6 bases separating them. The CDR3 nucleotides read TGCAGTGCTAGTACAGGCTATGGCTACACCTTC. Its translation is CSASTGYGYTF.

The CDR3 sequence is CASSQGQRISGNTIYF. The CDR3 nucleotides are TGTGCCAGCAGCCAGGGACAGAGGATCTCTGGAAACACCATATATTTT. The chain combines TRBV5-4 with TRBJ1-3; 7 bases are shared with TRBD1. V lost 4 bases and J lost 0; bases outside the gene matches: 7. CDR1 SGHNT and CDR2 YYREEE come from the germline V gene (reference sequence). This CDR3 spans 16 amino acids.

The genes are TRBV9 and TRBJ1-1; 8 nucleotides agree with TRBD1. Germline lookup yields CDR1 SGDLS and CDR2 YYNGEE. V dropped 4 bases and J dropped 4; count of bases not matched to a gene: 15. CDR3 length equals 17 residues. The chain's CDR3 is CASSLNSGQGGGTEAFF. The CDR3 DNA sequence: TGTGCCAGCAGCCTAAATTCCGGACAGGGCGGGGGCACTGAAGCTTTCTTT.

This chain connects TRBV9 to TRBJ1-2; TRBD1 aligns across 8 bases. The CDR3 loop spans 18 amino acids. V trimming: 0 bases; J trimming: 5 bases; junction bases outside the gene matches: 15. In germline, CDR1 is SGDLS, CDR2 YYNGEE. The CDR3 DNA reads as TGTGCCAGCAGCGTAGCGGTGGACAGGGATGTGTCTGATTATGGCTACACCTTC. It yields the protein CASSVAVDRDVSDYGYTF.